These T cell receptor beta chains were read from a single sample in a study of cytomegalovirus exposure and HLA in healthy donors. Method: immunoSEQ multiplex PCR; TCRdb's copy keeps in-frame clones and lacks some. In the table there are under 200,000 clones, around 81% of which are singletons. Specimen: PBMCs. The origin of the receptors is a woman in her twenties or thirties in good health and CMV-seropositive. CDR3s include the opening cysteine and the closing phenylalanine or tryptophan. The D gene is left open where the match is weak. Clone sizes are given selectively: once, few, many, or a class where the clone is expanded.

cdr3_nt: TGTGCCAGCAGTGGGGACAGGGGAGGCAATGAGCAGTTCTTC
cdr3_aa: CASSGDRGGNEQFF
d_call: TRBD1
v_call: TRBV2
clone_size: NA
j_call: TRBJ2-1

cdr3_nt: TGTGCCTGGAGTGTCCTCACGAACAACGAGCAGTACTTC
cdr3_aa: CAWSVLTNNEQYF
d_call: NA
v_call: TRBV30
clone_size: NA
j_call: TRBJ2-7

cdr3_nt: TGCAGTGTCCGGTCGCTAGAGACCCAGTACTTC
cdr3_aa: CSVRSLETQYF
d_call: NA
v_call: TRBV20-1
clone_size: few
j_call: TRBJ2-5

cdr3_nt: TGTGCCAGCAGCGGGACAGGGATGACCGGGGAGCTGTTTTTT
cdr3_aa: CASSGTGMTGELFF
d_call: TRBD1
v_call: TRBV7-2
clone_size: NA
j_call: TRBJ2-2

cdr3_nt: TGCGCCAGCAGCTTTAGGTTCGGCAGGGTGAGCACCGGGGAGCTGTTTTTT
cdr3_aa: CASSFRFGRVSTGELFF
d_call: NA
v_call: TRBV5-1
clone_size: NA
j_call: TRBJ2-2

cdr3_nt: TGTGCCAGCAGCCAGGCCGGGACAGGTTCACGTGGCTACACCTTC
cdr3_aa: CASSQAGTGSRGYTF
d_call: TRBD1
v_call: TRBV14
clone_size: NA
j_call: TRBJ1-2

cdr3_nt: TGTGCCAGCAACAACAGGGGGTATGACACTGAAGCTTTCTTT
cdr3_aa: CASNNRGYDTEAFF
d_call: TRBD1
v_call: TRBV13
clone_size: few
j_call: TRBJ1-1

cdr3_nt: TGTGCCAGTAATACCGGGACAGGGATTCGATATGGCTACACCTTC
cdr3_aa: CASNTGTGIRYGYTF
d_call: TRBD1
v_call: TRBV19
clone_size: NA
j_call: TRBJ1-2

cdr3_nt: TGTGCCAGCAGTGGGAGGGAGGCGAGGGGCTACACCTTC
cdr3_aa: CASSGREARGYTF
d_call: NA
v_call: TRBV6-5
clone_size: few
j_call: TRBJ1-2

cdr3_nt: TGTGCCAGCAGCCGCCGGGGTAACACTGAAGCTTTCTTT
cdr3_aa: CASSRRGNTEAFF
d_call: NA
v_call: TRBV6-5
clone_size: NA
j_call: TRBJ1-1

cdr3_nt: TGTGCCAGCAGTCTATCCCCCTTAGAGCAGTACTTC
cdr3_aa: CASSLSPLEQYF
d_call: NA
v_call: TRBV28
clone_size: once
j_call: TRBJ2-7

cdr3_nt: TGTGCCAGCAGACGGGGACATATGAACACTGAAGCTTTCTTT
cdr3_aa: CASRRGHMNTEAFF
d_call: NA
v_call: TRBV6-5
clone_size: NA
j_call: TRBJ1-1

cdr3_nt: TGTGCCAGCAGTGAACGGGAGGGTGGAAGGTACGAGCAGTACTTC
cdr3_aa: CASSEREGGRYEQYF
d_call: TRBD2
v_call: TRBV2
clone_size: NA
j_call: TRBJ2-7

cdr3_nt: TGCGCCAGCAGCTTGATGCCCGGCCAGGGCGGCTACACCTTC
cdr3_aa: CASSLMPGQGGYTF
d_call: NA
v_call: TRBV5-1
clone_size: NA
j_call: TRBJ1-2

cdr3_nt: TGTGCGTCGAGTGAGTACTTCGAGGACACCGGGGAGCTGTTTTTT
cdr3_aa: CASSEYFEDTGELFF
d_call: NA
v_call: TRBV27
clone_size: NA
j_call: TRBJ2-2

cdr3_nt: TGTGCCAGCAGCTGGGGGGGACTAGCTGCCGGGGAGCTGTTTTTT
cdr3_aa: CASSWGGLAAGELFF
d_call: TRBD2
v_call: TRBV5-4
clone_size: NA
j_call: TRBJ2-2

cdr3_nt: TGTGCCAGCAGCCTAAGTTGGGGACAGGGGGACTCACCCCTCCACTTT
cdr3_aa: CASSLSWGQGDSPLHF
d_call: TRBD1
v_call: TRBV7-2
clone_size: NA
j_call: TRBJ1-6

cdr3_nt: TGCGCCAGCAGTGAATGGGGAGGCGCAACTAATGAAAAACTGTTTTTT
cdr3_aa: CASSEWGGATNEKLFF
d_call: NA
v_call: TRBV10-2
clone_size: NA
j_call: TRBJ1-4

cdr3_nt: TGTGCCAGCAGCCATAACTATGGCTACACCTTC
cdr3_aa: CASSHNYGYTF
d_call: NA
v_call: TRBV7-2
clone_size: NA
j_call: TRBJ1-2

cdr3_nt: TGTGCCAGCAGCTTGAGTCTTGGACAGGAGGGAGGTGAGCAGTTCTTC
cdr3_aa: CASSLSLGQEGGEQFF
d_call: NA
v_call: TRBV5-6
clone_size: NA
j_call: TRBJ2-1

cdr3_nt: TGTGCCAGCAGGGTGACTAGCGGGAGATTGAATGAGCAGTTCTTC
cdr3_aa: CASRVTSGRLNEQFF
d_call: TRBD2
v_call: TRBV6-1
clone_size: once
j_call: TRBJ2-1

cdr3_nt: TGTGCCAGTAGTATGACCGCCCCCCGAACCAGGACACGTGCCGGGGAGCTGTTTTTT
cdr3_aa: CASSMTAPRTRTRAGELFF
d_call: NA
v_call: TRBV19
clone_size: once
j_call: TRBJ2-2

cdr3_nt: TGTGCCAGTACCCATAAAAAGGCCGGGGGGCAGTTCTTC
cdr3_aa: CASTHKKAGGQFF
d_call: NA
v_call: TRBV19
clone_size: once
j_call: TRBJ2-1

cdr3_nt: TGTGCCAGCACTCTCAACTATGGCTACACCTTC
cdr3_aa: CASTLNYGYTF
d_call: NA
v_call: TRBV6-1
clone_size: once
j_call: TRBJ1-2

cdr3_nt: TGTGCCAGCAGCTTTAACAGGGGGAGTCGTGGCTACACCTTC
cdr3_aa: CASSFNRGSRGYTF
d_call: TRBD1
v_call: TRBV5-6
clone_size: NA
j_call: TRBJ1-2

cdr3_nt: TGCAGCGTCGGCGCCCGTCCGGGTGTGAATGAGCAGTTCTTC
cdr3_aa: CSVGARPGVNEQFF
d_call: NA
v_call: TRBV29-1
clone_size: NA
j_call: TRBJ2-1

cdr3_nt: TGTGCCAGCAGCTCAAACAGGGGATCTGGAAACACCATATATTTT
cdr3_aa: CASSSNRGSGNTIYF
d_call: TRBD1
v_call: TRBV13
clone_size: NA
j_call: TRBJ1-3

cdr3_nt: TGTGCCAGCAGCTCGGGACAGGTTAATGAGCAGTTCTTC
cdr3_aa: CASSSGQVNEQFF
d_call: TRBD1
v_call: TRBV7-9
clone_size: NA
j_call: TRBJ2-1

cdr3_nt: TGTGCCTTTGACTGGCTTCGGGAGCAGTACTTC
cdr3_aa: CAFDWLREQYF
d_call: NA
v_call: TRBV30
clone_size: few
j_call: TRBJ2-7

cdr3_nt: TGCGCCAGCAGCTTGGTGGCTAGCGAAGGCGAGCAGTACTTC
cdr3_aa: CASSLVASEGEQYF
d_call: NA
v_call: TRBV5-1
clone_size: once
j_call: TRBJ2-7

cdr3_nt: TGTGCCAGCAGCTTAGGCCGACTGGGCACAGATACGCAGTATTTT
cdr3_aa: CASSLGRLGTDTQYF
d_call: NA
v_call: TRBV7-6
clone_size: once
j_call: TRBJ2-3

cdr3_nt: TGTGCCATCAGCGCCAATAGGACTAGCGGGAGGATTTACAATGAGCAGTTCTTC
cdr3_aa: CAISANRTSGRIYNEQFF
d_call: TRBD2
v_call: TRBV10-3
clone_size: once
j_call: TRBJ2-1

cdr3_nt: TGTGCCAGCAGCTTGGGGGGAACCGCTGAAGCTTTCTTT
cdr3_aa: CASSLGGTAEAFF
d_call: NA
v_call: TRBV13
clone_size: NA
j_call: TRBJ1-1

cdr3_nt: TGTGCCAGTACGGAGAGGGTCGGTGGCTACACCTTC
cdr3_aa: CASTERVGGYTF
d_call: NA
v_call: TRBV19
clone_size: few
j_call: TRBJ1-2

cdr3_nt: TGTGCCAGCAGTTATGGAAGGGGATGGTCCTACAATGAGCAGTTCTTC
cdr3_aa: CASSYGRGWSYNEQFF
d_call: NA
v_call: TRBV27
clone_size: NA
j_call: TRBJ2-1

cdr3_nt: TGTGCCTGGAGTGTACTGGACAGGGACCATTCACCCCTCCACTTT
cdr3_aa: CAWSVLDRDHSPLHF
d_call: TRBD1
v_call: TRBV30
clone_size: NA
j_call: TRBJ1-6

cdr3_nt: TGTGCCAGCAGCGTAGACATTCTCACCACAGATACGCAGTATTTT
cdr3_aa: CASSVDILTTDTQYF
d_call: NA
v_call: TRBV9
clone_size: NA
j_call: TRBJ2-3

cdr3_nt: TGTGCCAGCAGCTTAGGACTAGACTTTACCTACAATGAGCAGTTCTTC
cdr3_aa: CASSLGLDFTYNEQFF
d_call: NA
v_call: TRBV7-9
clone_size: once
j_call: TRBJ2-1

cdr3_nt: TGTGCCAGCAGTTACTCGGCGGCTAACTATGGCTACACCTTC
cdr3_aa: CASSYSAANYGYTF
d_call: NA
v_call: TRBV6-5
clone_size: NA
j_call: TRBJ1-2

cdr3_nt: TGTGCAAGTCGCTTAGCGCCGATAGATTATGGCTACACCTTC
cdr3_aa: CASRLAPIDYGYTF
d_call: NA
v_call: TRBV12-2
clone_size: NA
j_call: TRBJ1-2

cdr3_nt: TGCGCCAGCAGCTCAACAGGGTCCGGCTACACCTTC
cdr3_aa: CASSSTGSGYTF
d_call: NA
v_call: TRBV5-1
clone_size: NA
j_call: TRBJ1-2

cdr3_nt: TGTTCCAGCAGCTTAAACTCGGGTCTTGGTTACGAGCAGTACTTC
cdr3_aa: CSSSLNSGLGYEQYF
d_call: NA
v_call: TRBV7-9
clone_size: NA
j_call: TRBJ2-7

cdr3_nt: TGCGCCAGCAGCTTGAACCTCGGGGACAGGGGAAATTCACCCCTCCACTTT
cdr3_aa: CASSLNLGDRGNSPLHF
d_call: TRBD1
v_call: TRBV5-1
clone_size: NA
j_call: TRBJ1-6

cdr3_nt: TGTGCCAGCAGCGTAGGAGATATAAGGGGGTTTTACGAGCAGTACTTC
cdr3_aa: CASSVGDIRGFYEQYF
d_call: NA
v_call: TRBV9
clone_size: NA
j_call: TRBJ2-7

cdr3_nt: TGCGCCAGCAGCCACGACAGAGCTAATGAAAAACTGTTTTTT
cdr3_aa: CASSHDRANEKLFF
d_call: NA
v_call: TRBV4-3
clone_size: few
j_call: TRBJ1-4

cdr3_nt: TGTGCCAGCAGTGAAGGGGACAGCTCCTACGAGCAGTACTTC
cdr3_aa: CASSEGDSSYEQYF
d_call: TRBD1
v_call: TRBV6-1
clone_size: NA
j_call: TRBJ2-7

cdr3_nt: TGTGCCAGCAGTTTGGAGATTCAGCCCCAGCATTTT
cdr3_aa: CASSLEIQPQHF
d_call: NA
v_call: TRBV28
clone_size: NA
j_call: TRBJ1-5

cdr3_nt: TGTGCCAGCAGCCCGAGGGGAAACACCATATATTTT
cdr3_aa: CASSPRGNTIYF
d_call: NA
v_call: TRBV7-8
clone_size: NA
j_call: TRBJ1-3

cdr3_nt: TGTGCCAGCAGTTTAAAGGGGACTAGAGGGGAAGAGACCCAGTACTTC
cdr3_aa: CASSLKGTRGEETQYF
d_call: TRBD2
v_call: TRBV28
clone_size: NA
j_call: TRBJ2-5

cdr3_nt: TGTGCCAGTAGCATGGGACTAGATCGTCTGACAGATACGCAGTATTTT
cdr3_aa: CASSMGLDRLTDTQYF
d_call: TRBD2
v_call: TRBV19
clone_size: once
j_call: TRBJ2-3